Detailed here is one T cell receptor beta chain. Its antigen target is currently unknown. Base quality data are lacking; no much larger clone is found one base away. TCRbeta CDR3 regions were amplified from genomic DNA by means of the immunoSEQ Assay, a bias-controlled multiplex PCR. On the study's bioinformatics: The number of nucleated cells in each sample was estimated from the amplification of reference gene primers within the assay. Sequence reads were collapsed and filtered to measure the absolute abundance of every unique TCRbeta CDR3 rearrangement. For each sample, productive Simpson clonality was calculated by taking the square root of Simpson's diversity index across productive rearrangements. The clones in this table, taken by TCRdb from immuneACCESS, are in-frame only. Not every clone is retained; where verified, under half of the shortfall comes from an unresolved V gene, and the cause of the rest is unknown. V and J calls and clone size are given by that table; D and trimming were obtained from the DNA. This sample comprises roughly 250,000 clones, around 81% of them detected only once. Together, the top ten hold around 6.5% of the sample.

The sample originates from a study of blood T cell repertoires in COVID-19 (dated by TCRdb to between 2020 and 2021). Study-level background: Samples covering the acute and convalescent phases of COVID-19 were provided by collaborators in the United States, Italy and Spain. The material from the prospective study consisted of cDNA or gDNA derived from T cells, B-cell-depleted T cells, or PBMCs. The dataset comprised deeply sampled blood TCRbeta repertoires from subjects exposed to, actively infected with, or recovered from COVID-19. The repertoires were released in a freely available public database intended as a resource for research on the immune response to SARS-CoV-2. Samples were obtained from the ongoing ImmuneRACE study (first 160 participants) and from about 1,300 subjects provided by 6 global collaborators. Nearly every sample came with metadata listing a de-identified subject ID, COVID-19 status, age in years and sex. Where available, HLA class I and class II types were taken from metadata supplied by the sample provider and were not determined by assay-based typing. Summary of the overall study and its limitations: Clinical and demographic metadata were provided uncurated, with the amount varying by source and participant.

Reading from cysteine to phenylalanine, the CDR3 counts 13 amino acids. Left in the record is the CDR3 DNA by itself, 39 bases read in frame from the first base. Per the germline V gene (reference sequence), GTSNPN is the CDR1 and SVGIG is the CDR2. V is clipped by 5 bases and J by 5 bases, and the sequence between their germline boundaries is 12 bases long. The collaborating institutions used their own protocols to collect whole blood in K2EDTA tubes. For TCRbeta analysis, collaborator samples were shipped as frozen whole blood, as isolated PBMCs, or as DNA extracted from either sample type. The sequence joins TRBV30 to TRBJ2-2; there is no confident call for the D gene. This TCR was sampled from a woman in her sixties or seventies with active or convalescent COVID-19. The sequenced material came from peripheral blood. The sequenced DNA: TGTGCCTGGGGAACCTCCCTAACCGGGGAGCTGTTTTTT. The encoded protein is CAWGTSLTGELFF.